Sequencing of this T cell receptor beta chain was carried out in a study of T cell responses to AZD1222 COVID-19 vaccine (dated by TCRdb to the early 2020s). For the study in its entirety: A total of around 240 trial participants underwent TCR sequencing, of whom roughly 210 had received two doses of AZD1222 and some 25 had received two doses of the MenACWY control vaccine. Trial participants were enrolled by age into 18-55, 56-69 and 70-plus year subgroups, with about 150, 28 and 57 TCR-sequenced participants respectively. Study-level results and caveats: Participants were mostly white British, with more females than males. The authors suggested clonal diversity may have been underestimated. The whole spike protein was spanned by vaccine-associated CD4 TCRs, and dominant responses were seen in regions 160-218 and 743-854. In the small 56-69-year group, the increase in depth fell short of significance, most likely because of low power. Spike-specific TCR breadth and depth rose significantly after two AZD1222 doses compared with day 0 and with MenACWY recipients. Conclusions about previously exposed vaccinees are limited, since just five to seven AZD1222 recipients were seropositive for SARS-CoV-2 at baseline. Nearly half of unique spike-specific TCRs reportedly recognized epitopes outside regions mutated in the B.1.351 and B.1.1.7 variants. No day 14 peak-response samples were available, so repertoires were characterized only after the peak T cell response.

Taken with the paper, the label for time point translates to: about 28 days (+/-7) after the second vaccine dose. AZD1222 recipients whose second dose came at about 4 weeks and those whose second dose came at about 12 weeks were combined into one group, since spike-specific TCR depth and breadth did not differ between the two schedules. Samples from vaccinated people were obtained from the UK trials COV001 and COV002, which included a single-blind randomized controlled phase 2/3 trial of AZD1222 (ChAdOx1 nCoV-19) in healthy adults. For TCRbeta chain sequencing, PBMC samples from trial participants were taken at day 0 and at day 28 after the second dose. As for this clone: Its antigen specificity is not known. Base qualities are not at hand, and no much larger clone is one base apart.

The CDR3 regions of human TCRbeta chains were subjected to immunosequencing. The paper's processing steps were these. TCRs in the repertoires were compared against a reference library of SARS-CoV-2-specific TCRs that had been generated with the MIRA antigen-specificity platform. Breadth was defined as the fraction of unique TCRs that were SARS-CoV-2-associated. Depth was defined as the fraction of total T cells that were SARS-CoV-2-associated. Each spike-specific TCR was assigned to its reactive spike region and to a CD4 or CD8 class using the MIRA data. Log10-transformed breadth and depth values were compared by one-way ANOVA with Sidak's multiple comparisons tests. As stored in TCRdb, this immuneACCESS dataset retains in-frame rearrangements with V and J assigned. A fraction of the clones does not appear; measured against another copy, unresolved V genes explain less than half of the discrepancy, and the remainder lacks a known reason. V and J calls and clone size follow that table, whereas D and trimming were derived from the DNA. The sample table shows roughly 180,000 clones, and roughly nine tenths are seen once. Together, the top ten hold roughly 1.7% of the sample.

V drops 3 bases and J drops 2 bases, leaving 20 bases in between. From the cysteine up to the phenylalanine, the CDR3 has a length of 18 residues. Of the read, only the CDR3 DNA is kept; its 54 bases are in frame from base 1. CDR1 and CDR2 are drawn from the germline V gene (reference sequence): LNHDA, SQIVND. The clonotype was recovered from an adult who received the AZD1222 COVID-19 vaccine. The material was peripheral blood, obtained 28 days after the second AZD1222 dose. The V and J genes are TRBV19 and TRBJ1-5; a tentative D match to TRBD1 spans 6 bases. Here is the DNA: TGTGCCAGTAGTATTTTAGGCCCCGGCAGGGGTGGCAATCAGCCCCAGCATTTT. This codes for CASSILGPGRGGNQPQHF.